One sample yielded the 22 T cell receptor beta chains listed below, sequenced in a study of blood T cell repertoires in COVID-19. Clones were sequenced by immunoSEQ multiplex PCR, and TCRdb holds only the in-frame ones, with some missing. The sample lists over 200,000 clones; approximately 90% were seen once. Sequenced sample: PBMCs or T cells enriched from blood (not recorded which). Every receptor here comes from a man aged 40-50 years who had recovered from COVID-19.

This rearrangement joins TRBV19 to TRBJ2-5, with D tentatively TRBD2 (5 bases). The CDR3 has 11 amino acids. Germline values: CDR1 LNHDA, CDR2 SQIVND (reference sequence). Trimming shortened V by 8 bases and J by 3 bases, and 7 bases separated the two germline ends. CDR3 DNA: TGTGCCAGTTCGGAGGAAGAGACCCAGTACTTC. Translated, it gives CASSEEETQYF.

The chain has TRBV11-2 and TRBJ2-1, with D possibly matching TRBD1 (6 bases). The V gene's germline CDR1 is SGHAT and CDR2 FQNNGV. This CDR3 region has 14 residues. V was cut by 5 bases and J by 3 bases, with 11 bases left in between. In DNA form, the CDR3 reads TGTGCCAGCAGCCTGGGGGCCAACTACAATGAGCAGTTCTTC. Translated, it gives CASSLGANYNEQFF. The full variable domain, with the rest looked up from reference TRBV11-2 and TRBJ2-1, is EAGVAQSPRYKIIEKRQSVAFWCNPISGHATLYWYQQILGQGPKLLIQFQNNGVVDDSQLPKDRFSAERLKGVDSTLKIQPAKLEDSAVYLCASSLGANYNEQFFGPGTRLTVL.

The V and J genes are TRBV7-2 and TRBJ1-5; the D gene is possibly TRBD1 (6 bases). Germline CDR1 reads SGHTA; CDR2 reads FQGNSA. CDR3 size: 15 residues. V was pared by 5 bases and J by 4 bases, with 15 bases between. Here the CDR3 DNA reads TGTGCCAGCAGCCCAAATAGCCAGGGGAATCAGCCCCAGCATTTT. Translation: CASSPNSQGNQPQHF.

The DNA of the CDR3 is TGCGCCAGCAGCTTGGCCGCTCGTGGTGGGCTCGGCACTGAAGCTTTCTTT. Translated, it gives CASSLAARGGLGTEAFF. The V call is TRBV5-1, the J call TRBJ1-1; D remains unclear. V shed 0 bases and J shed 4 bases, with 19 bases lying between them. The CDR3 is made up of 17 amino acids. The germline V gene encodes CDR1 SGHRS and CDR2 YFSETQ.

This chain connects TRBV19 to TRBJ2-1; the match to TRBD1 covers 7 bases. The germline V gene has CDR1 LNHDA and CDR2 SQIVND (reference sequence). V shed 6 bases and J 3 bases; nucleotides not matched to a gene: 5. This CDR3 contains 14 residues. CDR3 DNA sequence: TGTGCCAGTAGCGGGACAGCCTACTACAATGAGCAGTTCTTC. Translating gives CASSGTAYYNEQFF. Supplemented by reference TRBV19 and TRBJ2-1, the full variable domain reads DGGITQSPKYLFRKEGQNVTLSCEQNLNHDAMYWYRQDPGQGLRLIYYSQIVNDFQKGDIAEGYSVSREKKESFPLTVTSAQKNPTAFYLCASSGTAYYNEQFFGPGTRLTVL.

This rearrangement joins TRBV5-4 to TRBJ1-3, with no clear D. The CDR3 runs to 15 residues. V lost 3 bases and J lost 2, with 12 bases in between. Germline V gives CDR1 SGHNT, CDR2 YYREEE (reference sequence). CDR3 sequence: CASSSLSTTGNTIYF. The CDR3 nucleotides read TGTGCCAGCAGCTCCCTTTCGACTACTGGAAACACCATATATTTT.

V and J are TRBV2 and TRBJ1-5; no clear D gene. Germline loops: CDR1 SNHLY, CDR2 FYNNEI. There are 15 residues in the CDR3. The ends were cut back, 6 bases at V and 5 bases at J, with 17 bases in the middle. The CDR3 sequence is CASSVDKTDYQPQHF. The CDR3 coding sequence is TGTGCCAGCAGCGTAGACAAGACGGATTATCAGCCCCAGCATTTT.

The chain has TRBV19 and TRBJ1-5, with 8 positions matching TRBD1. The CDR3 sequence is 20 residues long. From germline, CDR1 is LNHDA and CDR2 SQIVND (reference sequence). The J segment lost 1 base and the V segment lost 8 bases, leaving 22 bases of the junction unmatched. The CDR3 spells CASRSQDRDFGAFSNQPQHF. CDR3 bases: TGTGCCAGTCGCTCTCAGGACAGGGACTTTGGTGCCTTCAGCAATCAGCCCCAGCATTTT.

The chain joins TRBV18 to TRBJ1-2, with 8 bases fitting TRBD1. Losses at the gene ends were 0 bases for V and 3 bases for J; bases not matched to a gene: 0. CDR3 length equals 14 residues. The germline gives CDR1 KGHSH, CDR2 LQKENI. CDR3 in amino acids: CASSPPTGDYGYTF. For the CDR3, the DNA is TGTGCCAGCTCACCACCGACAGGGGACTATGGCTACACCTTC.

This chain uses TRBV7-9 with TRBJ1-2, with 10 bases that match TRBD1. The CDR3 is 16 amino acids. V was pared by 4 bases and J by 5 bases, with 10 bases of the junction left unmatched. The germline V gene has CDR1 SEHNR and CDR2 FQNEAQ (reference sequence). The CDR3 bases are TGTGCCAGCAGCTCGATCGAGCGGGACAGGGGTTATGGCTACACCTTC. Its translation: CASSSIERDRGYGYTF.

This clone was picked up one time. This rearrangement joins TRBV3-1 (or the pseudogene TRBV3-2) to TRBJ2-7; D remains unclear. CDR3 size: 12 residues. Looked up from germline, CDR1 is LGHDT and CDR2 is YNNKEL (reference sequence). Deletions cut 1 base from V and 5 bases from J, with 6 bases between. The CDR3 DNA is TGTGCCAGCAGCCAAGTGGAGAACGAGCAGTACTTC. Its translation: CASSQVENEQYF.

This clone appeared a few times. This rearrangement joins TRBV14 to TRBJ1-2; TRBD1 agrees at 11 bases. V gave up 1 base and J gave up 1 base; unmatched junction bases: 8. Germline V gene sequence: CDR1 SGHDN, CDR2 FVKESK. The CDR3 sequence is 18 residues long. The CDR3 region has the DNA TGTGCCAGCAGCCAAGGGAGGGACAGGGGGAAACTTAACTATGGCTACACCTTC. This sequence encodes CASSQGRDRGKLNYGYTF.

The sample holds one count of this clone. V is TRBV19 and J is TRBJ2-7, with TRBD1 matching 9 bases. V trimming: 7 bases; J trimming: 3 bases; junction bases outside the gene matches: 10. This CDR3 is built from 15 residues. Germline values: CDR1 LNHDA, CDR2 SQIVND (reference sequence). The CDR3 is CASTPGTGYSYEQYF. In DNA, the CDR3 is TGTGCCAGTACCCCAGGGACAGGGTACAGCTACGAGCAGTACTTC.

The CDR3 nucleotides read TGTGCCACCAGTGACCCACCCCGGGAAGGCTACACCTTC. Encoded protein: CATSDPPREGYTF. The V and J genes are TRBV24-1 and TRBJ1-2, with unresolved D. CDR1 KGHDR and CDR2 SFDVKD come from the germline V gene. The CDR3 spans 13 residues. V lost 4 bases and J 8 bases, leaving 13 bases between the germline ends.

The chain's CDR3 is CASSVGQGDTEAFF. CDR3 bases: TGTGCCAGCAGCGTTGGACAGGGAGACACTGAAGCTTTCTTT. This chain connects TRBV9 to TRBJ1-1, with 8 bases that match TRBD1. Germline V gene lookup returns CDR1 SGDLS and CDR2 YYNGEE. The CDR3 length is 14 residues. With V trimmed by 2 bases and J by 3 bases, 3 bases remained unmatched.

This chain links TRBV19 with TRBJ1-1; D may be TRBD1 (5 bases). The V gene lost 5 bases and the J gene lost 2 bases, with 15 bases spanning the gap. From germline, CDR1 is LNHDA and CDR2 SQIVND (reference sequence). The CDR3 totals 15 residues. Here the CDR3 reads CASSSWGLINTEAFF. DNA of the CDR3: TGTGCCAGTAGTTCTTGGGGCCTGATCAACACTGAAGCTTTCTTT.

This sequence joins TRBV18 and TRBJ1-1; TRBD1 agrees at 7 bases. The J segment lost 0 bases and the V segment lost 1 base, leaving 8 bases of the junction unmatched. Germline CDR1 reads KGHSH; CDR2 reads LQKENI. The CDR3 runs to 17 residues. CDR3 in amino acids: CASSPRTTGVMNTEAFF. The DNA of the CDR3 is TGTGCCAGCTCACCACGGACCACAGGGGTTATGAACACTGAAGCTTTCTTT.

This rearrangement joins TRBV5-4 to TRBJ2-1; 9 bases line up with TRBD2. Germline V lookup: CDR1 SGHNT, CDR2 YYREEE (reference sequence). The CDR3 has 16 residues. With V trimmed by 4 bases and J by 4 bases, 9 bases remained unmatched. The CDR3 DNA follows: TGTGCCAGCAGCCCTCAAAGCGGGGGGCGTTACAATGAGCAGTTCTTC. Encoded protein: CASSPQSGGRYNEQFF.

The chain employs TRBV7-6 and TRBJ1-2; 9 bases line up with TRBD1. V lost 5 bases and J lost 4; bases outside the gene matches: 2. This CDR3 comprises 13 residues. Germline V gives CDR1 SGHVS, CDR2 FNYEAQ. The CDR3 loop is CASSLQGAYGYTF. CDR3 in DNA: TGTGCCAGCAGCCTACAGGGGGCCTATGGCTACACCTTC.

The chain has TRBV6-2 or TRBV6-3 and TRBJ1-1; no clear D gene. The CDR3 consists of 17 residues. Germline V gives CDR1 MNHEY, CDR2 SVGEGT. The V and J ends lost 0 bases and 1 base respectively, with 15 bases between them. CDR3 in amino acids: CASSYSILAEENTEAFF. The DNA of the CDR3 is TGTGCCAGCAGTTACTCGATTTTGGCTGAAGAGAACACTGAAGCTTTCTTT.

This chain connects TRBV9 to TRBJ1-3; D ambiguous. Trimming removed 0 bases from V and 4 bases from J, with 11 bases in between. In germline, CDR1 is SGDLS, CDR2 YYNGEE. This CDR3 contains 15 residues. The chain's CDR3 is CASSVGPTPGNTIYF. The CDR3 DNA is TGTGCCAGCAGCGTAGGTCCGACACCGGGAAACACCATATATTTT. Looking up the rest from reference TRBV9 and TRBJ1-3 gives the full variable domain: DSGVTQTPKHLITATGQRVTLRCSPRSGDLSVYWYQQSLDQGLQFLIQYYNGEERAKGNILERFSAQQFPDLHSELNLSSLELGDSALYFCASSVGPTPGNTIYFGEGSWLTVV.

To note about this clone: The identical CDR3 is also encoded by other nucleotide sequences in the sample. This CDR3 is CASSLGLAGVYEQYF. In DNA, the CDR3 is TGCGCCAGCAGCTTAGGACTAGCGGGGGTCTACGAGCAGTACTTC. V gene TRBV5-1 combines with J gene TRBJ2-7, with TRBD2 matching over 13 bases. Per germline, CDR1 SGHRS and CDR2 YFSETQ. Germline trimming cut 2 bases from V and 3 bases from J; bases unmatched to any gene: 2. The CDR3 length is 15 residues.